This TCR beta chain is drawn from a study of cytomegalovirus exposure and HLA in healthy donors. Findings and limits, study-wide: Versus the roughly 700-donor mean, an Asian-associated ancestry cluster reportedly showed fewer N-insertions in a later analysis. Investigators reported approximately 170 TCR beta chains as tied to cytomegalovirus. Researchers reportedly found TCR beta sequences accurately predicted most subjects' HLA-A and HLA-B alleles.

The primer mix had 60 Vbeta and 13 Jbeta primers. Clones were sequenced by immunoSEQ multiplex PCR, and TCRdb holds only the in-frame ones, with some missing. The sample includes about 130,000 clones, 60% to 80% of them seen just once. V shed 6 bases and J shed 5 bases, with 16 bases lying between them. Germline lookup yields CDR1 SEHNR and CDR2 FQNEAQ (reference sequence). This CDR3 comprises 14 residues. This clone was seen just once. Antigen: not known. Specimen: PBMCs. V and J are TRBV7-9 and TRBJ2-5; possibly TRBD2 for D (6 bases). This sequence originates from a man under 40 in good health and CMV-seronegative. The CDR3 here is CASRSISGGETQYF. The CDR3 region has the DNA TGTGCCAGCAGGTCCATTAGCGGCGGTGAGACCCAGTACTTC. Full variable domain (missing parts from reference TRBV7-9 and TRBJ2-5): DTGVSQNPRHKITKRGQNVTFRCDPISEHNRLYWYRQTLGQGPEFLTYFQNEAQLEKSRLLSDRFSAERPKGSFSTLEIQRTEQGDSAMYLCASRSISGGETQYFGPGTRLLVL.